This TCR beta chain was retrieved from a study of T cell changes during pregnancy in multiple sclerosis. Only in-frame clones appear in the TCRdb table, and some are missing; sequencing was by immunoSEQ multiplex PCR. The sample holds about 46,000 clones; 90% to 95% are singletons and the top ten take less than 2.5%. From germline, CDR1 is SGHNT and CDR2 YENEEA. The CDR3 runs 15 residues. Trimming took off 3 bases at V and 5 bases at J, with 14 bases between the two ends. The chain recombines TRBV11-3 with TRBJ2-1, with TRBD2 as a possible D gene (6 bases). The sequence was obtained from a female donor with multiple sclerosis, enrolled in a pregnancy study. This specimen was peripheral blood, taken in the third trimester of pregnancy. The CDR3 nucleotides read TGTGCCAGCAGCTTTATCCGGGACTTCAACAATGAGCAGTTCTTC. Protein product: CASSFIRDFNNEQFF.